This T cell receptor beta chain derives from a study of regulatory T cells in long-lasting Graves disease. To make TCR beta libraries, researchers used iRepertoire HTBI primers and Arm-PCR of CDR3 regions. MiXCR, run by TCRdb on the multiplex PCR reads, gives a single entry per CDR3 protein. The top ten hold about 42% of the sample, which has more than 650,000 distinct CDR3 sequences, around 30% seen once. This CDR3 is 15 amino acids long. After removal of 6 bases from V and 6 bases from J, the junction contained 11 bases not matched to a gene. The germline V gene encodes CDR1 LNHDA and CDR2 SQIVND (reference sequence). The sample's time point: persistent/refractory GD, antithyroid drugs over 5 years with positive TRAb. RNA isolated from PBMCs was used to make the TCR library. On this clonotype: Its antigen is undetermined.

General study results and limits: Persistent Graves' cases showed lower TCR diversity than newly diagnosed cases. Thyroid tissue was not studied; only peripheral blood was.

The origin of this receptor is a female donor with Graves disease. The chain uses TRBV19 and TRBJ1-2; TRBD1 matches at 9 bases. Sequenced material: peripheral blood mononuclear cells (PBMCs), taken when the disease was refractory, from a patient treated with antithyroid drugs. The CDR3 region is CASRTRDRAVNGYTF. CDR3 DNA sequence: TGTGCCAGTAGAACCCGGGACAGGGCTGTAAATGGCTACACCTTC.